The 20 T cell receptor beta chains presented below share a single source sample, sequenced in a study of cytomegalovirus exposure and HLA in healthy donors. Amplification used 60 Vbeta primers and 13 Jbeta primers. Only in-frame clones appear in the TCRdb table, and some are missing; sequencing was by immunoSEQ multiplex PCR. The sample lists 85,000 to 100,000 clones; 65% to 80% were seen once. The specimen was PBMCs. These receptors all come from a man in his fifties or sixties in good health and CMV-seropositive.

The J gene is TRBJ2-1, the V gene TRBV2, with 10 bases aligning to TRBD2. Trimming at V came to 0 bases and at J to 9 bases, leaving 17 bases not matched to a gene. The CDR3 is made up of 19 amino acids. CDR1 is SNHLY and CDR2 is FYNNEI in the germline V gene. The CDR3 region has the DNA TGTGCCAGCAGTGAAGCGCGGGGGAAGCAGCGGGGGGGCCAGGGTGAGCAGTTCTTC. It encodes CASSEARGKQRGGQGEQFF.

The CDR3 spells CASSLDGGGTDTQYF. CDR3 nucleotide sequence: TGTGCCAGCAGCTTAGATGGGGGCGGCACAGATACGCAGTATTTT. This chain connects TRBV7-2 to TRBJ2-3; D might be TRBD1 (6 bases). The CDR3 has 15 residues. V gave up 1 base and J gave up 1 base, with 9 bases separating them. Per the germline V gene, CDR1 is SGHTA and CDR2 is FQGNSA.

This CDR3 reads CASRGDRASYEQYF. CDR3 nucleotides: TGTGCCAGCAGGGGGGACAGAGCTTCCTACGAGCAGTACTTC. The J gene is TRBJ2-7, the V gene TRBV2, with TRBD1 matching over 7 bases. CDR3 length: 14 residues. The germline V gene encodes CDR1 SNHLY and CDR2 FYNNEI. V gave up 6 bases and J gave up 1 base; unmatched junction bases: 6.

The chain employs TRBV18 and TRBJ2-3; D ambiguous. This CDR3 is 12 amino acids long. Germline CDR1 reads KGHSH; CDR2 reads LQKENI. Trimming removed 2 bases from V and 6 bases from J, with 6 bases in between. Written as DNA, the CDR3 is TGTGCCAGCTCACCAGAGGCGGATACGCAGTATTTT. Translation: CASSPEADTQYF.

This chain connects TRBV6-1 to TRBJ1-1, with 9 bases lining up with TRBD1. Per the germline V gene, CDR1 is MNHNS and CDR2 is SASEGT. V dropped 6 bases and J dropped 5; count of bases not matched to a gene: 7. CDR3 size: 14 residues. The CDR3 sequence is CASRVGQGGTEAFF. The CDR3 coding sequence is TGTGCCAGCAGAGTGGGACAGGGAGGGACTGAAGCTTTCTTT.

This sequence joins TRBV5-1 and TRBJ2-7; possible D gene TRBD2, 6 bases. CDR3 length: 14 amino acids. Trimming took 4 bases from V and 1 from J, leaving 12 bases between them. Germline V CDR1 and CDR2: SGHRS, YFSETQ. The chain's CDR3 is CASSKDGGSYEQYF. In DNA form, the CDR3 reads TGCGCCAGCAGCAAGGACGGGGGTTCCTACGAGCAGTACTTC.

Comments on this clone: The junction departs from the called germline gene at one end, perhaps through a read error. The V gene is TRBV7-7, the J gene TRBJ2-3; unclear D gene. CDR3 length: 14 amino acids. CDR1 and CDR2 (germline): SSHAT, FNYEAQ (reference sequence). The CDR3, as DNA: TGTGCTAGCAGCTTGAATATGGCCTCAGATACGCAGTATTTT. Residues: CASSLNMASDTQYF.

The CDR3, as DNA: TGTGCCAGCTCACTGGACAGGGGCAGCTATGGCTACACCTTC. It translates to CASSLDRGSYGYTF. V gene TRBV18 combines with J gene TRBJ1-2; 9 bases fit TRBD1. The CDR3 loop spans 14 amino acids. The trim removed 4 bases at V and 4 bases at J, leaving 4 bases unmatched. CDR1 and CDR2 from the germline V gene are KGHSH and LQKENI.

This clone was seen only once. The CDR3 here is CASSPPGRGSYEQYF. In DNA form, the CDR3 reads TGTGCCAGCAGCCCACCCGGGCGGGGCTCCTACGAGCAGTACTTC. The rearrangement uses TRBV5-4 and TRBJ2-7; perhaps TRBD2 as D (6 bases). The V gene lost 4 bases and the J gene lost 0 bases, with 14 bases spanning the gap. Per germline, CDR1 SGHNT and CDR2 YYREEE (reference sequence). This CDR3 spans 15 amino acids.

V is TRBV10-3 and J is TRBJ2-5; D might be TRBD1 (6 bases). Trimming took 11 bases from V and 1 from J, leaving 14 bases between them. CDR3 length: 13 amino acids. CDR1 is ENHRY, CDR2 SYGVKD, per germline. Written as DNA, the CDR3 is TGTGCCGCCACACCAGGGGTCCAAGAGACCCAGTACTTC. Its translation is CAATPGVQETQYF.

V gene TRBV5-1 combines with J gene TRBJ1-1, with a possible D match to TRBD1 (6 bases). This CDR3 spans 16 amino acids. V was shortened by 1 base and J by 5 bases, with 18 bases between the two germline ends. The germline V gene has CDR1 SGHRS and CDR2 YFSETQ. The chain's CDR3 is CASSLWGQGMRTEAFF. The CDR3 bases are TGCGCCAGCAGCTTGTGGGGGCAGGGGATGAGGACTGAAGCTTTCTTT.

This clone was recorded a few times. This chain uses TRBV29-1 with TRBJ1-6, with TRBD1 matching over 8 bases. Germline V gene sequence: CDR1 SQVTM, CDR2 ANQGSEA. The CDR3 runs 14 residues. Unmatched junction bases numbered 6, after V lost 6 bases and J lost 5 bases. The CDR3 DNA is TGCAGCGTCCTCCTGGACAGGGATAATTCACCCCTCCACTTT. It yields the protein CSVLLDRDNSPLHF.

This chain joins TRBV6-1 and TRBJ1-6, with D unresolved. The germline CDR1 and CDR2 sequences are MNHNS and SASEGT. V was shortened by 7 bases and J by 10 bases, with 17 bases between the two germline ends. The CDR3 contains 14 residues. The CDR3 region is CASNARGAESPLHF. For the CDR3, the DNA is TGTGCCAGCAATGCTCGCGGAGCGGAGTCACCCCTCCACTTT.

The chain is built from TRBV6-1 and TRBJ2-3; TRBD1 matches 10 bases. This CDR3 is 12 amino acids long. J was trimmed by 10 bases and V by 4 bases; bases with no gene match: 2. Germline V gene lookup returns CDR1 MNHNS and CDR2 SASEGT. CDR3 nucleotide sequence: TGTGCCAGCAGTGCGGGACAGGGGCCGCAGTATTTT. Amino acid sequence: CASSAGQGPQYF.

This sequence joins TRBV7-3 and TRBJ1-5; D remains unclear. Trimming pared 2 bases from V and 7 bases from J, leaving 9 bases between. Germline V CDR1 and CDR2: SGHTA, FQGTGA. CDR3 size: 13 residues. In DNA, the CDR3 is TGTGCCAGCAGCTTATCCCTAGGACAGCCCCAGCATTTT. Its protein product is CASSLSLGQPQHF.

CDR3 nucleotide sequence: TGTGCCAGCAGATTAGCGGTTACCTACAATGAGCAGTTCTTC. It is translated as CASRLAVTYNEQFF. This chain links TRBV6-5 with TRBJ2-1; D might be TRBD2 (6 bases). CDR3 length equals 14 residues. V lost 6 bases, J lost 2 bases, and 11 bases lay in between. Germline lookup yields CDR1 MNHEY and CDR2 SVGAGI.

The chain carries TRBV29-1 and TRBJ1-5, with 9 bases fitting TRBD1. CDR1 SQVTM and CDR2 ANQGSEA come from the germline V gene. This CDR3 region has 17 residues. V gave up 8 bases and J gave up 0 bases; unmatched junction bases: 14. CDR3 region: CSLDRGRGIHSNQPQHF. CDR3 DNA: TGCAGCCTCGACAGGGGGAGAGGGATTCATAGCAATCAGCCCCAGCATTTT. Filled out from reference TRBV29-1 and TRBJ1-5, the complete variable domain reads SAVISQKPSRDICQRGTSLTIQCQVDSQVTMMFWYRQQPGQSLTLIATANQGSEATYESGFVIDKFPISRPNLTFSTLTVSNMSPEDSSIYLCSLDRGRGIHSNQPQHFGDGTRLSIL.

The gene calls are TRBV27 and TRBJ1-2; tentative D call: TRBD1 (5 bases). Germline CDR1 and CDR2: MNHEY and SMNVEV (reference sequence). The CDR3 covers 13 residues. The V end lost 0 bases, the J end lost 4 bases, and 6 bases lay between the germline ends. CDR3 nucleotide sequence: TGTGCCAGCAGTTTATCCGGGGGCTATGGCTACACCTTC. This sequence encodes CASSLSGGYGYTF.

This clone was detected ten times or more. The chain couples TRBV5-1 to TRBJ1-4; D perhaps matches TRBD1 (5 bases). The germline CDR1 and CDR2 sequences are SGHRS and YFSETQ. V dropped 4 bases and J dropped 2 bases, with 15 bases sitting between them. The CDR3 has 16 residues. CDR3 sequence: CASSRGGPQTNEKLFF. In nucleotides, the CDR3 is TGCGCCAGCAGCCGCGGGGGTCCGCAGACTAATGAAAAACTGTTTTTT.

V and J are TRBV27 and TRBJ2-1; maybe TRBD2 (5 bases). Trimming shortened V by 4 bases and J by 0 bases, and 10 bases separated the two germline ends. Germline CDR1 is MNHEY and CDR2 is SMNVEV (reference sequence). This CDR3 has 15 amino acids. As DNA, the CDR3 is TGTGCCAGCAGTTCGGCAGGACTCTCCTACAATGAGCAGTTCTTC. Translated, it gives CASSSAGLSYNEQFF.